The source of this TCR beta chain is a study of T-cell reconstitution after alpha-beta-depleted transplantation in children. Study results and limitations: It was reported that alpha-beta T cells came from several hundred expanded graft clones (about two months after transplant). The main origin of T-cell counts and diversity one year after transplant was newly produced T cells.

A TCRbeta library incorporating unique molecular identifiers was prepared. From the PCR reads, TCRdb called clonotypes with MiXCR, one entry per CDR3 protein. The table shows approximately 230,000 distinct CDR3 sequences, with more than 20% occurring only once. The germline CDR1 and CDR2 sequences are SGHVS and FNYEAQ. V was trimmed by 7 bases and J by 6 bases, leaving 23 bases between them. CDR3 length: 16 residues. This clonotype has only a few counts. The antigen remains unidentified. The sequences come from PBMCs, mostly from graft donor cells, collected 360 days after TCRalphabeta/CD19-depleted stem cell transplant. The TCR originated in a female patient between 2 and 15 years old who had a stem cell transplant for congenital amegakaryocytic thrombocytopenia, so the T cells may come from the graft donor. The J gene is TRBJ2-3, the V gene TRBV7-6; TRBD1 might be the D (7 bases). The CDR3 region has the DNA TGTGCCAGCACCCTAAACGCCGGAGGGGGCCAGGATACGCAGTATTTT. This sequence encodes CASTLNAGGGQDTQYF.